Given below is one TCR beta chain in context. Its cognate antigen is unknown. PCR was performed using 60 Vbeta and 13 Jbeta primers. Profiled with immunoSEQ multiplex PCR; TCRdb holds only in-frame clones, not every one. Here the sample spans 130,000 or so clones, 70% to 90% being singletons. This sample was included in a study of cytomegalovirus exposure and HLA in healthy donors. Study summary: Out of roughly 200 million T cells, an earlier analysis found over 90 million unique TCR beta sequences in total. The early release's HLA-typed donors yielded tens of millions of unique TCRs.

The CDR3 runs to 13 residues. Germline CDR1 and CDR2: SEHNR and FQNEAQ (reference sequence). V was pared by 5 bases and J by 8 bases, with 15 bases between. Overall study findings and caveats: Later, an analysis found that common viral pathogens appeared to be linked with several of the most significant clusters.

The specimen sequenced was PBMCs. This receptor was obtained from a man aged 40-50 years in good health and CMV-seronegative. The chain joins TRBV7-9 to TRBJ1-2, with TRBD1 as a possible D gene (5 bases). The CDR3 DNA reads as TGTGCCAGCAGCGACAGTCAGCGTAGCGGCTACACCTTC. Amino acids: CASSDSQRSGYTF.